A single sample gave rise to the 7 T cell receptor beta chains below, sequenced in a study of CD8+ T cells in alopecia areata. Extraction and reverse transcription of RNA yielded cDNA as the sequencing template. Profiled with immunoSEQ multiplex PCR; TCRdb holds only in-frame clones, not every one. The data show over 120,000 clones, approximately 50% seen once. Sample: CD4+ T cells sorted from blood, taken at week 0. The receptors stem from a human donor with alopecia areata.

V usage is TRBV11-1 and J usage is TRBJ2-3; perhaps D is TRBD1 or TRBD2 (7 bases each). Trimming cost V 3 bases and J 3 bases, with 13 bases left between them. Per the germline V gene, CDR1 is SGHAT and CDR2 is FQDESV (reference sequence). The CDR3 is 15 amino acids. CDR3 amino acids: CASSFGRGGTDTQYF. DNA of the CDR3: TGTGCCAGCAGCTTCGGCAGGGGGGGTACAGATACGCAGTATTTT.

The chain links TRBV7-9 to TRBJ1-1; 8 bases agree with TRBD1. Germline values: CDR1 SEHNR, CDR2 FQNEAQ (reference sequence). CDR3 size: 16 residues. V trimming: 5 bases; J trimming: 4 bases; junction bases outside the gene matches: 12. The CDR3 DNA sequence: TGTGCCAGCAGCCTCTCGCGTGTAACAGGGGGCACTGAAGCTTTCTTT. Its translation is CASSLSRVTGGTEAFF.

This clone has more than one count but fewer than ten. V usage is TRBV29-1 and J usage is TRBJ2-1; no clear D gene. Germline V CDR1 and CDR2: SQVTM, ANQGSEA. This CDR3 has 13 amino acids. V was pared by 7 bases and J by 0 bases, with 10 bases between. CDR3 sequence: CSARLSSYNEQFF. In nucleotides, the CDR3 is TGCAGCGCCCGATTAAGCTCCTACAATGAGCAGTTCTTC.

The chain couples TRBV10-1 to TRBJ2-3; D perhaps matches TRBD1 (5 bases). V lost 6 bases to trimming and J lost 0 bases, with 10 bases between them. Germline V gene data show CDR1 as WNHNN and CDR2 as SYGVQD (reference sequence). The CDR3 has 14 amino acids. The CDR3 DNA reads TGCGCCAGCAGAGACAGCCTTAGCACAGATACGCAGTATTTT. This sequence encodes CASRDSLSTDTQYF.

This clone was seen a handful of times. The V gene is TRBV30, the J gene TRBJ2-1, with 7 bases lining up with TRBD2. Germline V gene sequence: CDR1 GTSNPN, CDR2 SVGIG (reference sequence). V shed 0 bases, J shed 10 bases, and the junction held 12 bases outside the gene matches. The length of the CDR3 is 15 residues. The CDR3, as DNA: TGTGCCTGGAGTGTCGCGATAGCGGGTTACTTAGAGCAGTTCTTC. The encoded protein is CAWSVAIAGYLEQFF.

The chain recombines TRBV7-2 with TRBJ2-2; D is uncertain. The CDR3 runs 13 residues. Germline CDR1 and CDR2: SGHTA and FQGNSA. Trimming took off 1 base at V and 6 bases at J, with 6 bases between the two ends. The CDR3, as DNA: TGTGCCAGCAGCTTAGTTGTTCCCGGGGAGCTGTTTTTT. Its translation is CASSLVVPGELFF.

The CDR3 bases are TGCAGCGCCCACCTCCGGGACACCCAGTACTTC. Amino acids: CSAHLRDTQYF. This rearrangement joins TRBV29-1 to TRBJ2-5, with D tentatively TRBD1 or TRBD2 (5 bases each). V was shortened by 7 bases and J by 8 bases, with 14 bases between the two germline ends. This CDR3 spans 11 amino acids. Germline CDR1 SQVTM, CDR2 ANQGSEA.